This is a list of T cell receptor beta chains from one sample in a study of shared clonotypes between healthy human individuals. The data were produced by immunoSEQ multiplex PCR, yet TCRdb's version contains in-frame clones alone and is incomplete. Of approximately 2,000,000 clones listed, 90% to 95% are singletons. The sample taken for sequencing was naive CD8+ T cells from PBMCs. The receptor source for this set is a man younger than 35 in good health. Some clones in this sample may be carry-over from other donors' samples. Both conserved end residues are part of each CDR3. D genes are given only for firm matches. Some rows have no size entry. The others give once, few or many, or a class for an expanded clone.

D gene	CDR3 length	clone size	J gene	V gene	CDR3 protein	CDR3 DNA
TRBD1	18	once	TRBJ2-4	TRBV28	CASRETPGQGAGRNIQYF	TGTGCCAGCAGGGAGACTCCGGGACAGGGGGCCGGGAGGAACATTCAGTACTTC
TRBD2	16	-	TRBJ2-7	TRBV14	CASSQAWGGRYSEQYF	TGTGCCAGCAGCCAAGCCTGGGGCGGGAGATATAGCGAGCAGTACTTC
-	13	-	TRBJ2-2	TRBV14	CASSPWRTGELFF	TGTGCCAGCAGCCCCTGGCGCACCGGGGAGCTGTTTTTT
-	15	-	TRBJ2-1	TRBV28	CASRRVGSANNEQFF	TGTGCCAGCAGGCGCGTCGGCAGCGCAAACAATGAGCAGTTCTTC
-	14	-	TRBJ1-5	TRBV27	CASGDWGSGQPQHF	TGTGCCAGCGGCGATTGGGGGTCGGGACAGCCCCAGCATTTT
-	13	-	TRBJ1-2	TRBV9	CASSAPLTWGYTF	TGTGCCAGCAGCGCCCCCCTCACCTGGGGCTACACCTTC
-	13	-	TRBJ1-1	TRBV7-6	CASSRVVGAEAFF	TGTGCCAGCAGCCGGGTGGTGGGAGCTGAAGCTTTCTTT
-	16	-	TRBJ1-3	TRBV7-9	CASSIEVRSPGNTIYF	TGTGCCAGCAGCATAGAGGTCAGGAGCCCTGGAAACACCATATATTTT
-	13	-	TRBJ2-6	TRBV13	CASPLGGANVLTF	TGTGCCAGTCCATTAGGGGGGGCCAACGTCCTGACTTTC
-	11	-	TRBJ1-1	TRBV19	CASSQYTEAFF	TGTGCCAGTAGTCAGTACACTGAAGCTTTCTTT
-	17	-	TRBJ2-2	TRBV5-1	CASSPWTTPVPGGELFF	TGCGCCAGCAGCCCGTGGACGACCCCCGTTCCAGGCGGGGAGCTGTTTTTT
-	13	-	TRBJ2-7	TRBV14	CASSHMTGHEQYF	TGTGCCAGCAGCCATATGACAGGACACGAGCAGTACTTC